This TCR beta chain was captured by sequencing in a study of blood T cell repertoires in COVID-19. Study information: The United States, Italy and Spain were the sources of the acute and convalescent COVID-19 samples.

The authors' processing: Estimation of nucleated cell counts relied on the amplification of reference gene primers. Sequencing was performed with immunoSEQ multiplex PCR; in TCRdb, only in-frame clones are kept and a portion is missing. The DNA gave D and trimming, while V, J and clone size come from that table. The table records some 230,000 clones, 80% to 90% of them present only once. Sequencing was done on a sample of peripheral blood. The sequence derives from a man aged 40-50 years with acute or convalescent COVID-19.

The CDR3: CASSPGQGEETQYF. CDR3 bases: TGTGCCAGCAGCCCAGGACAGGGGGAAGAGACCCAGTACTTC. The chain recombines TRBV5-8 with TRBJ2-5, with TRBD1 identical over 10 bases. The V and J ends lost 4 bases and 3 bases, in that order; junction bases with no gene match: 3. Germline V gene lookup returns CDR1 SGHTS and CDR2 YDEGEE. The CDR3 is 14 amino acids.